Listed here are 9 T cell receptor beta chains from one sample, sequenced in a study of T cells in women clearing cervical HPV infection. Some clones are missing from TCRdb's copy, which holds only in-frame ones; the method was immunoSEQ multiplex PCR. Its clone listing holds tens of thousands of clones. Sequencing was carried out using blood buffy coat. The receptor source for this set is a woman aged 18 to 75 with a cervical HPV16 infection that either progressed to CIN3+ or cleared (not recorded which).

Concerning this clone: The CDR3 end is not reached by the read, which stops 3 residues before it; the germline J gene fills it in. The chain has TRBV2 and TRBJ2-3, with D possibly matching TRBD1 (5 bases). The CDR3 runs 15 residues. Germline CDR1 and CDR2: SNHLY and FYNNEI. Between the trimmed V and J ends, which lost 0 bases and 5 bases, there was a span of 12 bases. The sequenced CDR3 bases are TGTGCCAGCAGTGAAGCAATGCAGGGCATAGATACG. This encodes CASSEAMQGIDT. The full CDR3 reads CASSEAMQGIDTQYF.

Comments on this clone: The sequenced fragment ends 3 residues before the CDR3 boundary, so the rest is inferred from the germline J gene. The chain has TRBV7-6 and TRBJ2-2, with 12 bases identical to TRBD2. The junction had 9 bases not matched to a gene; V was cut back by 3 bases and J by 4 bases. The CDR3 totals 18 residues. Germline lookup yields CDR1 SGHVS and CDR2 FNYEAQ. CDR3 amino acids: CASSFPSSGGAATGELFF. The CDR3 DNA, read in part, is TGTGCCAGCAGCTTCCCTTCTAGCGGGGGGGCCGCCACCGGGGAG.

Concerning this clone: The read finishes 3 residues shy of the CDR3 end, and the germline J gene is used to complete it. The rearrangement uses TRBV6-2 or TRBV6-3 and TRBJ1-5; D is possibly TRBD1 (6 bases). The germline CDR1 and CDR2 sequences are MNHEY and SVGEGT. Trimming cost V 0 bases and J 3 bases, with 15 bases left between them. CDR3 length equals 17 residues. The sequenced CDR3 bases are TGTGCCAGCAGTTACTCGGGGCCCCGGACAGACAATCAGCCC. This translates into CASSYSGPRTDNQP. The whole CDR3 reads CASSYSGPRTDNQPQHF.

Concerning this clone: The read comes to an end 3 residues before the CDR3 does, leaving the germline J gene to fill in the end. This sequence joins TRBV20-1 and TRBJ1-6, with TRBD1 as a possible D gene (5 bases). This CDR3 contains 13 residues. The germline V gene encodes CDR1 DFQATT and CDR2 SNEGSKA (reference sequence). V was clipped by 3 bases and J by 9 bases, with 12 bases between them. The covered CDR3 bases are TGCAGTGCTAGCCAGGGTAAAAGTTCACCC. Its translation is CSASQGKSSP. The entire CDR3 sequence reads CSASQGKSSPLHF.

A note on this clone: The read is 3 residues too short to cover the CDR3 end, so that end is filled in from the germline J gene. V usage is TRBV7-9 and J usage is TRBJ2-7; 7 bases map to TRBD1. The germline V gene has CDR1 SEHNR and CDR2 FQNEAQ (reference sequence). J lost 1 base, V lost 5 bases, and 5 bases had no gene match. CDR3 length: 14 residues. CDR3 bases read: TGTGCCAGCAGCACCGGGACAGTGTCCTACGAG. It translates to CASSTGTVSYE. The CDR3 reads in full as CASSTGTVSYEQYF.

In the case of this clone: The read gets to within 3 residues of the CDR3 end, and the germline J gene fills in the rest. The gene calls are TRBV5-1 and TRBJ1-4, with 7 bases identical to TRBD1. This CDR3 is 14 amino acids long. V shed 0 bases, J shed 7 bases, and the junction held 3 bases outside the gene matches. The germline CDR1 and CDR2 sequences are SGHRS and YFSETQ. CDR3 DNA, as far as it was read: TGCGCCAGCAGCTTGGCGCAGGGGGTTGAAAAA. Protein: CASSLAQGVEK. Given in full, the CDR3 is CASSLAQGVEKLFF.

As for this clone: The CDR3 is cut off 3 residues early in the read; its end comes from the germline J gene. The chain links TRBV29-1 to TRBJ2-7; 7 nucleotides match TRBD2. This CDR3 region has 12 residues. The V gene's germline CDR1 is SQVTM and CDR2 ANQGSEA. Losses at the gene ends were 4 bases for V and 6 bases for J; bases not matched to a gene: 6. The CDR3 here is CSVVPREGEQYF. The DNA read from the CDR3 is TGCAGCGTTGTTCCCAGGGAGGGCGAG.

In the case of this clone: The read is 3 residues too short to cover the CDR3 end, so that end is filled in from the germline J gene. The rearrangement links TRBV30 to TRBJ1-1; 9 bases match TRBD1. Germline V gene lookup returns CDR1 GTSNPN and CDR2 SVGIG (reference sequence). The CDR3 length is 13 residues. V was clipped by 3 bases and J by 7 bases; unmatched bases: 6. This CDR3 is CAWRGDRALEAFF. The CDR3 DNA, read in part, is TGTGCCTGGAGAGGGGACAGGGCCCTTGAA.

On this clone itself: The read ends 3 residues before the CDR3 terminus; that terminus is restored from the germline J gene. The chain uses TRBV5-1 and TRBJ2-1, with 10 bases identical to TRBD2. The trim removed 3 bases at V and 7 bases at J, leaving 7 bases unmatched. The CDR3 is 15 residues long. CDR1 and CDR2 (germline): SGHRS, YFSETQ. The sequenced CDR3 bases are TGCGCCAGCAGCTCAGCTAGCGGGGGCTCGAATGAG. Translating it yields CASSSASGGSNE. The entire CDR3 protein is CASSSASGGSNEQFF.